This T cell receptor (beta chain) was sequenced during a study of shared clonotypes between healthy human individuals. Turning to the study itself: Each donor had three CD4 naive, three CD4 memory, two CD8 naive and one CD8 memory plate.

The CDR3 has 13 amino acids. Germline CDR1 is SGHAT and CDR2 is FQNNGV. Trimming cost V 6 bases and J 4 bases, with 12 bases left between them. Study-level points and caveats: There were few donors, and this limited the genetic and exposure-history diversity represented. Only blood was sampled; tissue repertoires likely differ. Roughly 5.3% of naive CD4 clonotypes were common to a few donors.

Libraries were prepared by immunoSEQ multiplex PCR; TCRdb keeps only in-frame clonotypes and omits some of them. The data show over a million clones, with roughly 96% seen just once and approximately 1.1% held by the top ten. With regard to this clone: Its antigen remains unidentified.

This TCR was recovered from a man aged 25-45 years in good health. Sequenced input: naive CD4+ T cells sorted from blood. Subset described: CD45RA+ positively selected. The rearrangement links TRBV11-2 to TRBJ1-1; D is undetermined. CDR3 in amino acids: CASSPGRITEAFF. CDR3 nucleotides: TGTGCCAGCAGTCCCGGACGGATCACTGAAGCTTTCTTT.